Listed below are T cell receptor beta chains from one sample, sequenced in a study of beta chain features in type 1 diabetes. Clones were read by immunoSEQ multiplex PCR, and TCRdb kept only the in-frame ones, dropping some. The data hold 900,000 or so clones, with roughly a sixth observed a single time. The specimen sequenced was naive CD4+ T cells from blood. Every receptor here comes from a woman in her late teens or twenties in good health. Both conserved end residues are part of each CDR3. D genes are given only for firm matches. Some rows have no size entry. The others give once, few or many, or a class for an expanded clone.

clone size,J gene,D gene,V gene,CDR3 protein,CDR3 DNA
NA,TRBJ2-7,NA,TRBV15,CATSSFDSSYEQYF,TGTGCCACCAGCAGTTTCGACAGCAGCTACGAGCAGTACTTC
NA,TRBJ2-7,NA,TRBV7-2,CASSLGSNAYEQYF,TGTGCCAGCAGCTTAGGGAGTAATGCCTACGAGCAGTACTTC
NA,TRBJ1-2,NA,TRBV28,CASSPNAGNYGYTF,TGTGCCAGCAGTCCCAATGCGGGCAACTATGGCTACACCTTC
once,TRBJ2-7,NA,TRBV6-5,CASSYGGPGGYEQYF,TGTGCCAGCAGTTACGGGGGTCCCGGAGGGTACGAGCAGTACTTC
NA,TRBJ2-3,TRBD2,TRBV4-2,CASSQDHSGSTDTQYF,TGTGCCAGCAGCCAAGATCATAGCGGGAGCACAGATACGCAGTATTTT
NA,TRBJ2-1,NA,TRBV12-2,CALPHATYNEQFF,TGTGCACTGCCGCACGCTACCTACAATGAGCAGTTCTTC
few,TRBJ2-3,TRBD1,TRBV5-1,CASSFRDRETDTQYF,TGCGCCAGCAGCTTCCGGGACAGGGAAACAGATACGCAGTATTTT
few,TRBJ1-5,NA,TRBV4-2,CASSQVAGYQPQHF,TGTGCCAGCAGCCAAGTCGCAGGCTACCAGCCCCAGCATTTT
NA,TRBJ2-5,NA,TRBV5-5,CASSSNGGRETQYF,TGTGCCAGCAGCTCAAACGGAGGGAGGGAGACCCAGTACTTC
NA,TRBJ2-7,TRBD1,TRBV7-2,CASSQSGQSYEQYF,TGTGCCAGCAGCCAATCGGGACAGTCCTACGAGCAGTACTTC
NA,TRBJ1-1,TRBD1,TRBV28,CASSLVDRGAAFF,TGTGCCAGCAGTTTAGTGGACAGGGGTGCGGCTTTCTTT
few,TRBJ1-5,NA,TRBV19,CASRPAVKWWYSNQPQHF,TGTGCCAGTAGACCCGCGGTGAAGTGGTGGTATAGCAATCAGCCCCAGCATTTT
NA,TRBJ2-5,NA,TRBV7-9,CATSTGTFYQETQYF,TGTGCCACCAGTACAGGGACCTTCTACCAAGAGACCCAGTACTTC
few,TRBJ2-1,NA,TRBV19,CAVSGFSYNEQFF,TGTGCCGTAAGCGGGTTCTCCTACAATGAGCAGTTCTTC
NA,TRBJ2-5,TRBD1,TRBV28,CASSLSNSQGASETQYF,TGTGCCAGCAGTTTATCCAATAGCCAGGGGGCGAGTGAGACCCAGTACTTC
NA,TRBJ1-2,NA,TRBV6-5,CASSSSGEAGTF,TGTGCCAGCAGTTCATCCGGAGAGGCGGGTACCTTC
NA,TRBJ2-1,NA,TRBV7-3,CASSLGREYNEQFF,TGTGCCAGCAGCTTAGGCAGGGAATACAATGAGCAGTTCTTC
few,TRBJ2-3,NA,TRBV28,CASSSRGEGDTQYF,TGTGCCAGCAGTTCTAGAGGAGAAGGGGATACGCAGTATTTT
NA,TRBJ2-6,NA,TRBV28,CASSVASGANVLTF,TGTGCCAGCAGTGTGGCTTCTGGGGCCAACGTCCTGACTTTC
few,TRBJ1-4,NA,TRBV7-2,CASSPTPEGLVEKLFF,TGTGCCAGCAGCCCCACCCCGGAGGGTTTGGTAGAAAAACTGTTTTTT
NA,TRBJ2-1,TRBD2,TRBV7-3,CASSLRSGPITSGKWNEQFF,TGTGCCAGCAGCTTAAGGTCGGGGCCGATAACTAGCGGGAAGTGGAATGAGCAGTTCTTC
few,TRBJ2-5,NA,TRBV11-1,CASSPRLETQYF,TGTGCCAGCAGCCCCCGTTTGGAGACCCAGTACTTC
few,TRBJ1-5,NA,TRBV27,CASSPRPTGLSNQPQHF,TGTGCCAGCAGTCCCAGGCCGACGGGATTAAGCAATCAGCCCCAGCATTTT
few,TRBJ1-5,NA,TRBV4-2,CASSQETGDQPQHF,TGTGCCAGCAGCCAAGAAACAGGAGACCAGCCCCAGCATTTT